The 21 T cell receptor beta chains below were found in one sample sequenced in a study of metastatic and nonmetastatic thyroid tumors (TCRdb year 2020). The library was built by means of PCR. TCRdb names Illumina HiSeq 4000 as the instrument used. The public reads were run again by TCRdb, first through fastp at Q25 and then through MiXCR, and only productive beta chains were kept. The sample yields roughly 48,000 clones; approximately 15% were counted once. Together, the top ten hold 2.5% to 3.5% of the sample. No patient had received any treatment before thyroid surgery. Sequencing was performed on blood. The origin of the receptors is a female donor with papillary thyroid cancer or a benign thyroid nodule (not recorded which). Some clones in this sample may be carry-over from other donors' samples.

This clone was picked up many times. CDR3 coding DNA: TGTGCCAGCAGTTTAAGGCAGGGAGCTCCCGATGAGCAGTTCTTC. Its protein product is CASSLRQGAPDEQFF. The rearrangement links TRBV28 to TRBJ2-1, with D perhaps matching TRBD1 or TRBD2 (5 bases each). Germline CDR1 and CDR2: MDHEN and SYDVKM. CDR3 length: 15 amino acids. The V end lost 2 bases, the J end lost 8 bases, and 16 bases lay between the germline ends. The full variable domain, in which reference TRBV28 and TRBJ2-1 provide the parts outside the CDR3, is DVKVTQSSRYLVKRTGEKVFLECVQDMDHENMFWYRQDPGLGLRLIYFSYDVKMKEKGDIPEGYSVSREKKERFSLILESASTNQTSMYLCASSLRQGAPDEQFFGPGTRLTVL.

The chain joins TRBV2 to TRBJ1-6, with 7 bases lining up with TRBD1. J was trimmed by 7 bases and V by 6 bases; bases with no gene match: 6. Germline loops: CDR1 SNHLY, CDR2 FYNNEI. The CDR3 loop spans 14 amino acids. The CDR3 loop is CASRPQGSNSPLHF. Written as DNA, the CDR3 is TGTGCCAGCAGACCACAGGGGTCGAATTCACCCCTCCACTTT.

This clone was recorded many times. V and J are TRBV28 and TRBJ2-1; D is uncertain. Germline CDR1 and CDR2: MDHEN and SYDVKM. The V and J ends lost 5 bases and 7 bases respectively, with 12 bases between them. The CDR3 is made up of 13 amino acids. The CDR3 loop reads CASSPYRANEQFF. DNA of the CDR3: TGTGCCAGCAGTCCCTACCGTGCGAATGAGCAGTTCTTC.

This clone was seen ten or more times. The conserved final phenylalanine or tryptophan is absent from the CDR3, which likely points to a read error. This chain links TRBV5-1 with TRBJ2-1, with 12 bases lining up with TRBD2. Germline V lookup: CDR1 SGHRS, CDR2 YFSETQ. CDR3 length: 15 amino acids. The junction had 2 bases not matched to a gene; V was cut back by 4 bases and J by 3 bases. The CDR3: CASSPLAGGYNEQFL. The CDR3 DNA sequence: TGCGCCAGCAGCCCACTAGCGGGAGGCTACAATGAGCAGTTCCTC.

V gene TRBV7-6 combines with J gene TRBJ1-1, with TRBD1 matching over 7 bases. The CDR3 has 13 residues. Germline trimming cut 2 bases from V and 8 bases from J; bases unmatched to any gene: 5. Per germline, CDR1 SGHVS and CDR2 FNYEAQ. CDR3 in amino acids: CASSLRRTGEAFF. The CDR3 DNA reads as TGTGCCAGCAGCTTACGTAGGACAGGAGAAGCTTTCTTT.

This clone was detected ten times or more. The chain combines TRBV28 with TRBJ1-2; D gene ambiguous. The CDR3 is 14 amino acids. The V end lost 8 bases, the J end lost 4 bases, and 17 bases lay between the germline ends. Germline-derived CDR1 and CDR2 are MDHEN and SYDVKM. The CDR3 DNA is TGTGCCAGCGAGGACGCGGGCCGTCTCTATGGCTACACCTTC. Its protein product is CASEDAGRLYGYTF.

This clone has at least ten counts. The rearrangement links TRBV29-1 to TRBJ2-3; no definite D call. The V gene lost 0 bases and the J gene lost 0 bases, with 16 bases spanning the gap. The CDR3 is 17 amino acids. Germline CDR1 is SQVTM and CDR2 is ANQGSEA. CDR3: CSVEDPPLQTSTDTQYF. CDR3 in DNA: TGCAGCGTTGAAGATCCCCCACTACAGACAAGCACAGATACGCAGTATTTT.

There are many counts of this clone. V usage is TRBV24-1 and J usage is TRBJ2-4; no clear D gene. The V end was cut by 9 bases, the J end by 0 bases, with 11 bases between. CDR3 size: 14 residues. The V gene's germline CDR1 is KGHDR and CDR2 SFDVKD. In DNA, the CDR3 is TGTGCCACCCGTGGGGTCCTAGCCAAAAACATTCAGTACTTC. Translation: CATRGVLAKNIQYF.

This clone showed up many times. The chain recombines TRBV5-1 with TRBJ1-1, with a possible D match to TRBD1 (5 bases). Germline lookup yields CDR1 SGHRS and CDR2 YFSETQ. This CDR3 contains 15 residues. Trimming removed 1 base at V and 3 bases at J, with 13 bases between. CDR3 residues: CASSLPPRGDTEAFF. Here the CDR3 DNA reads TGCGCCAGCAGCTTGCCTCCCCGGGGCGACACTGAAGCTTTCTTT.

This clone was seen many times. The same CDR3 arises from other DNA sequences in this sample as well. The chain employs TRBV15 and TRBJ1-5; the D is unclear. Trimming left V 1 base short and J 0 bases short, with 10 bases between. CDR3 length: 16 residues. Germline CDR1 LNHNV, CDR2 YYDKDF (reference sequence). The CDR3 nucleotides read TGTGCCACCAGCAGAGTAACAGTGGATAGCAATCAGCCCCAGCATTTT. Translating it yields CATSRVTVDSNQPQHF.

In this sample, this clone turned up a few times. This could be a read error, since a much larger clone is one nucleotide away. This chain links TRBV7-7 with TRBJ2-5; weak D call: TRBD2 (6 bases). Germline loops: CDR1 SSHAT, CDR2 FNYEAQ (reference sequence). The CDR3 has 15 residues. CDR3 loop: CASSRLSGAQETQYF. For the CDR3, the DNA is TGTGCTAGCAGCCGGCTTAGCGGAGCACAAGAGACCCAGTACTTC.

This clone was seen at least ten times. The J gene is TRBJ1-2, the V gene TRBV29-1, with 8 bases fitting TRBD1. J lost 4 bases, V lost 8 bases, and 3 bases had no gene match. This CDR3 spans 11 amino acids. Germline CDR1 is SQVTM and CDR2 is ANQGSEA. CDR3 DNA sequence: TGCAGCATACAGGGGGTCTATGGCTACACCTTC. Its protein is CSIQGVYGYTF.

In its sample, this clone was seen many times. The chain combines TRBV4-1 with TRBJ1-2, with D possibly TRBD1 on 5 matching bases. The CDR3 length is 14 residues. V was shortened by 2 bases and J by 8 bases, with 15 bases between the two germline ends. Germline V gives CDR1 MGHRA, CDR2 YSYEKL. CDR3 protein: CASSQLTAEGGYTF. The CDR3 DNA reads TGCGCCAGCAGCCAATTGACAGCCGAGGGAGGCTACACCTTC.

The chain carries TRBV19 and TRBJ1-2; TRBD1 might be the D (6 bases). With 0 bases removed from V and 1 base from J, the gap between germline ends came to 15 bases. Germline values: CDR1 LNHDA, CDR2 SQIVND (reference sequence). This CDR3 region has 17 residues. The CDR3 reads CASSIDKEDSYNYGYTF. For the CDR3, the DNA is TGTGCCAGTAGTATAGATAAAGAGGACAGCTATAACTATGGCTACACCTTC.

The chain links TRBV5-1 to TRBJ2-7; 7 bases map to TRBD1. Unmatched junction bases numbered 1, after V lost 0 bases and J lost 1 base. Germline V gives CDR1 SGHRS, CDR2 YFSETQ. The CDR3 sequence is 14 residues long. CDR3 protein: CASSLEGASYEQYV. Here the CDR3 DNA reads TGCGCCAGCAGCTTGGAGGGGGCTTCCTACGAGCAGTACGTC.

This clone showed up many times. CDR3 sequence (DNA): TGTGCCAGCAGCTTACCGGGATACGACGAGCAGTACTTC. It encodes CASSLPGYDEQYF. The chain has TRBV11-2 and TRBJ2-7, with a weak D call TRBD2 (5 bases). The CDR3 is made up of 13 amino acids. Germline-derived CDR1 and CDR2 are SGHAT and FQNNGV. Between the trimmed V and J ends, which lost 2 bases and 5 bases, there was a span of 10 bases. Supplemented by reference TRBV11-2 and TRBJ2-7, the full variable domain reads EAGVAQSPRYKIIEKRQSVAFWCNPISGHATLYWYQQILGQGPKLLIQFQNNGVVDDSQLPKDRFSAERLKGVDSTLKIQPAKLEDSAVYLCASSLPGYDEQYFGPGTRLTVT.

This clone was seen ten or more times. The CDR3 nucleotides are TGTGCCAGCAGTCCGGACCTTAAGTACACAGATACGCAGTATTTT. This gives the protein CASSPDLKYTDTQYF. V usage is TRBV27 and J usage is TRBJ2-3; no clear D gene. Germline V lookup: CDR1 MNHEY, CDR2 SMNVEV (reference sequence). This CDR3 spans 15 amino acids. V was trimmed by 5 bases and J by 2 bases, leaving 14 bases between them.

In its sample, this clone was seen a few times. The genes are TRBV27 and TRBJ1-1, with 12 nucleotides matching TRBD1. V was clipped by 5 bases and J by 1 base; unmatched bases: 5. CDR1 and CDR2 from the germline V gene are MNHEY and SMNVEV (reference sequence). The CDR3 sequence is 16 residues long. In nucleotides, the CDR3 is TGTGCCAGCAGTCCCGGGACAGGGGGCCCGAACACTGAAGCTTTCTTT. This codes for CASSPGTGGPNTEAFF.

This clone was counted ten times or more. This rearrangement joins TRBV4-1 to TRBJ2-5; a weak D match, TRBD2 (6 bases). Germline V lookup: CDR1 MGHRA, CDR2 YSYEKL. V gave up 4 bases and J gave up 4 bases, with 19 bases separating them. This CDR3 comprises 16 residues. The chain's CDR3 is CASSPGWSGGSETQYF. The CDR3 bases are TGCGCCAGCAGCCCGGGCTGGAGCGGAGGGTCAGAGACCCAGTACTTC.

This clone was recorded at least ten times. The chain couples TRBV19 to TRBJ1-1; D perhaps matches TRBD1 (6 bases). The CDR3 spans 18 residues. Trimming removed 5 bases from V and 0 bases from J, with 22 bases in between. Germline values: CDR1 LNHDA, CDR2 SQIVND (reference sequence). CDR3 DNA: TGTGCCAGTAGTTTCGGACCTCATTCGGGGGCCATGAACACTGAAGCTTTCTTT. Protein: CASSFGPHSGAMNTEAFF.

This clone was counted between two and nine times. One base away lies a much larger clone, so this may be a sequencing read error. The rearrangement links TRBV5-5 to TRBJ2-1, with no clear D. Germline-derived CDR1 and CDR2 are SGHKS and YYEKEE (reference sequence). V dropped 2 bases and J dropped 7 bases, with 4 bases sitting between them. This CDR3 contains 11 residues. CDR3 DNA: TGTGCCAGCAGCTTTTTGAATGAGCAGTTCTTC. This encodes CASSFLNEQFF.